The clone carrying this TCR beta chain was picked up a small number of times. The V gene's germline CDR1 is SEHNR and CDR2 FQNEAQ (reference sequence). With V trimmed by 5 bases and J by 3 bases, 4 bases remained unmatched. There are 14 residues in the CDR3. The data are from a study of patients and donors after allogeneic stem cell transplantation. Each CDR3 protein gets one entry after TCRdb re-called the RT-PCR reads with MiXCR. The repertoire holds about a million distinct CDR3 sequences, with roughly 18% as singletons. Sequencing was performed on blood, either unsorted or a sorted T cell fraction (not recorded which). The sequence was obtained from a human donor who was either an allogeneic HSCT recipient or a stem cell or donor lymphocyte infusion donor (not recorded which). It is not recorded whose cells these are; they may come from a transplant donor. The rearrangement uses TRBV7-9 and TRBJ1-5; 7 nucleotides match TRBD1. CDR3: CASSQGGLNQPQHF. As DNA, the CDR3 is TGTGCCAGCAGCCAGGGGGGGCTCAATCAGCCCCAGCATTTT.